Listed below are T cell receptor beta chains from one sample, sequenced in a study of regulatory dendritic cells for organ transplantation. For these receptors, no antigen is known. This table comes from immunoSEQ multiplex PCR, and its TCRdb copy is limited to in-frame clones, with some not included. This sample has 4,000 to 5,000 clones; 71% occur once, and the top ten carry approximately 23%. The material sequenced was memory CD8+ T cells from blood cultured with dendritic cells. These receptors all come from a human donor in good health. The conserved cysteine and the conserved F or W are not part of the CDR3 here.

J gene	V gene	CDR3 protein
TRBJ2-7	TRBV27	ASSLSKGQGFEQY
TRBJ2-3	TRBV6-4	ASSDSGQGSDTQY
TRBJ2-1	TRBV4-1	ASSQGTSGRATGNEQF
TRBJ2-7	TRBV19	ASSTGLAGVYEQY
TRBJ1-2	TRBV5-5	ASSFVPSDPGYT
TRBJ2-7	TRBV27	ASGITREQY
TRBJ1-5	TRBV9	ASSVGGPNQPQH
TRBJ1-1	TRBV19	ASSTMMNTEAF
TRBJ2-7	TRBV6-5	ASSFEGTGGYEQY
TRBJ2-3	TRBV7-3	ASSHGLGRRDTQY
TRBJ2-1	TRBV2	ASSETETSSYNEQF
TRBJ2-7	TRBV7-9	ASSLSGYEQY
TRBJ2-3	TRBV2	AIPGPRTDTQY
TRBJ2-7	TRBV29-1	SVIPVGTPVDQY
TRBJ2-1	TRBV19	ASSVGGANNEQF
TRBJ2-5	TRBV7-9	ASSFEGRQETQY
TRBJ2-1	TRBV9	ASSVVAVPNAEQF
TRBJ2-2	TRBV9	ASSPTGTGTKELF
TRBJ2-3	TRBV4-3	ASSQDSTDTQY
TRBJ1-1	TRBV7-9	ASSSTPQGTEAF
TRBJ2-1	TRBV21-1	ASSKDGTVANEQF
TRBJ2-3	TRBV6-4	ASSDSSSANTDTQY